This T cell receptor beta chain was retrieved from a study of T cell responses to AZD1222 COVID-19 vaccine. Study-level findings and limits: The peak T cell response came first, and repertoires were sampled only after it. The donors showed a predominance of white British ancestry and of females, with possible underestimation of clonal diversity.

Produced via immunoSEQ multiplex PCR; TCRdb's table is partial and in-frame only. Here the sample spans some 150,000 clones, less than 90% being singletons. In this sample, this clone turned up once. Antigen: not known. The sequencing used peripheral blood, collected on day 0 of AZD1222 vaccination. This clonotype was obtained from an adult in good health.

The CDR3 loop reads CASSPRRTSRETQYF. CDR3 nucleotides: TGTGCCAGCAGCCCGCGGCGGACTAGTCGGGAGACCCAGTACTTC. The genes are TRBV5-6 and TRBJ2-5; 7 positions match TRBD2. With 4 bases clipped from V and 5 bases from J, the junction kept 11 bases outside the gene matches. CDR3 length: 15 amino acids. From germline, CDR1 is SGHDT and CDR2 YYEEEE.